The sequence of this T cell receptor beta chain was determined in a study of cytomegalovirus exposure and HLA in healthy donors. The PCR employed 60 Vbeta primers together with 13 Jbeta primers. TCRdb's table, derived via immunoSEQ multiplex PCR, lists solely in-frame clones and lacks some. Among about 100,000 clones listed, approximately 76% were seen once. Germline-derived CDR1 and CDR2 are SGHAT and FQDESV (reference sequence). The CDR3 totals 12 residues. V dropped 5 bases and J dropped 1 base, with 6 bases sitting between them. This receptor was identified in a woman in her fifties or sixties in good health and CMV-seropositive. This chain connects TRBV11-1 to TRBJ2-7; D ambiguous. Sequencing was performed on PBMCs. CDR3 coding DNA: TGTGCCAGCAGCCACGGTTCCTACGAGCAGTACTTC. This encodes CASSHGSYEQYF.